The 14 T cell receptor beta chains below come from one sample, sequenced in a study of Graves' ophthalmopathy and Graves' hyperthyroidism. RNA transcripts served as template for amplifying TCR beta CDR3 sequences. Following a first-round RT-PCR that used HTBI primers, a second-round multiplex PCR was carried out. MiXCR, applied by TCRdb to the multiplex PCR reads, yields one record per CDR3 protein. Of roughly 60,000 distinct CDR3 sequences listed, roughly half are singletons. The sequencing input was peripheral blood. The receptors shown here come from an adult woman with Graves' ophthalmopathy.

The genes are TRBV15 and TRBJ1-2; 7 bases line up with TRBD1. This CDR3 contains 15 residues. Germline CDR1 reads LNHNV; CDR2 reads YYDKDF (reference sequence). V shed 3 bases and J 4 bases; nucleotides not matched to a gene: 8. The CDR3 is CATSSLDRARYGYTF. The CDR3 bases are TGTGCCACCAGCAGCTTAGACAGGGCCCGCTATGGCTACACCTTC.

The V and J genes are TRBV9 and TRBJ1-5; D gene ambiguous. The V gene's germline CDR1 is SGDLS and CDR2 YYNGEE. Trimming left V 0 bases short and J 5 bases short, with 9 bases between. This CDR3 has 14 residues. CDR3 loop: CASSVDSRYQPQHF. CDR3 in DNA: TGTGCCAGCAGCGTAGACAGTAGATATCAGCCCCAGCATTTT.

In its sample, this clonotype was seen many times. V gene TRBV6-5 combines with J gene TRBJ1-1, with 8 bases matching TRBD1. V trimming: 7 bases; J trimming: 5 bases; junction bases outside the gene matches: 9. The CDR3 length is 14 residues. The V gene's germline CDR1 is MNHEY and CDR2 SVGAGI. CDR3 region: CASTGQGGRTEAFF. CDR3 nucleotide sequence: TGTGCCAGCACCGGACAGGGCGGGCGAACTGAAGCTTTCTTT.

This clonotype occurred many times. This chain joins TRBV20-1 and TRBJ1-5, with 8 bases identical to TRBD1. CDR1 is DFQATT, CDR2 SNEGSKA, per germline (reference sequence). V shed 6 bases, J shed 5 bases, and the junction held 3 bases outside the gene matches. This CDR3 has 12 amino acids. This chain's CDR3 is CSADREDQPQHF. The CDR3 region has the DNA TGCAGTGCGGACAGGGAGGATCAGCCCCAGCATTTT.

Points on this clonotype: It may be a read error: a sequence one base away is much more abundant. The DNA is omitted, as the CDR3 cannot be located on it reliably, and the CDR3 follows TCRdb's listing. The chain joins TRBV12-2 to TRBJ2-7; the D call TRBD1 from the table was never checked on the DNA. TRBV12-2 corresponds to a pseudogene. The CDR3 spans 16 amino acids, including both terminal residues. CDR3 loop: CASRPPYRAYSCEQYF.

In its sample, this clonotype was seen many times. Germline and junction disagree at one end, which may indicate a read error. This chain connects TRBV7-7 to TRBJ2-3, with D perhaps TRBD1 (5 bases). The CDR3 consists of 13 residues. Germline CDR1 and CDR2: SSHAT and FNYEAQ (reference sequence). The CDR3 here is CASSLSSGDTQYF. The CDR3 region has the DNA TGTGCTAGCAGCTTAAGTTCAGGGGATACGCAGTATTTT.

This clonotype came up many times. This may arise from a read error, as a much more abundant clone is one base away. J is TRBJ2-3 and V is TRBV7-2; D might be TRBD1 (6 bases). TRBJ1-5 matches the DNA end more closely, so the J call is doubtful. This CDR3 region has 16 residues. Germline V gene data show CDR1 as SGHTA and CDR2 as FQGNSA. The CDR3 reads CASRSASGRGRGTQHF. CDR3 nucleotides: TGTGCCAGCAGATCCGCTAGCGGGAGGGGGAGGGGTACGCAGCATTTT.

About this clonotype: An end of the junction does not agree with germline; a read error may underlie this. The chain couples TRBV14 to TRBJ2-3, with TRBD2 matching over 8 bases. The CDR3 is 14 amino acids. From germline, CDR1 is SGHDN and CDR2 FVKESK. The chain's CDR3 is CASSRTSQADTQYF. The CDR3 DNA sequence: TGTGCCAGCAGCCGGACTAGCCAGGCGGATACGCAATATTTT. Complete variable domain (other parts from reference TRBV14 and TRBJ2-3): EAGVTQFPSHSVIEKGQTVTLRCDPISGHDNLYWYRRVMGKEIKFLLHFVKESKQDESGMPNNRFLAERTGGTYSTLKVQPAELEDSGVYFCASSRTSQADTQYFGPGTRLTVL.

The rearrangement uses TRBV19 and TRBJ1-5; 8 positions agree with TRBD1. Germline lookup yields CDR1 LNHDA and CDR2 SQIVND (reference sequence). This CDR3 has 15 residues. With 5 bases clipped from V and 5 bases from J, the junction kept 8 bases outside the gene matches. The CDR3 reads CASSGRTGIDQPQHF. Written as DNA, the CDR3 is TGTGCCAGTAGTGGCAGGACAGGGATTGATCAGCCCCAGCATTTT.

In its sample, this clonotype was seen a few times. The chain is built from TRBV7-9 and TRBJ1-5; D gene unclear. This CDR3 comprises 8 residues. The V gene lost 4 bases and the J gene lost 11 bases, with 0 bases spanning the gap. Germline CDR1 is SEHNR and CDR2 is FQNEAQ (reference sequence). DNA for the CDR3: TGTGCCAGCAGCTCCCAGCATTTT. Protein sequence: CASSSQHF. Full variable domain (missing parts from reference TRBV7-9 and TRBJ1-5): DTGVSQNPRHKITKRGQNVTFRCDPISEHNRLYWYRQTLGQGPEFLTYFQNEAQLEKSRLLSDRFSAERPKGSFSTLEIQRTEQGDSAMYLCASSSQHFGDGTRLSIL.

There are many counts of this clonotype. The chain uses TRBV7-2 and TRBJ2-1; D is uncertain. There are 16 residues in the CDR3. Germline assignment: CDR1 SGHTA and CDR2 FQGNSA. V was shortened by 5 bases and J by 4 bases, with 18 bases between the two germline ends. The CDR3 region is CASSPFSPFPYNEQFF. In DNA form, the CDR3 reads TGTGCCAGCAGCCCCTTTTCCCCTTTTCCTTACAATGAGCAGTTCTTC. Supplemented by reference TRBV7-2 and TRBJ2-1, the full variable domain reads GAGVSQSPSNKVTEKGKDVELRCDPISGHTALYWYRQSLGQGLEFLIYFQGNSAPDKSGLPSDRFSAERTGGSVSTLTIQRTQQEDSAVYLCASSPFSPFPYNEQFFGPGTRLTVL.

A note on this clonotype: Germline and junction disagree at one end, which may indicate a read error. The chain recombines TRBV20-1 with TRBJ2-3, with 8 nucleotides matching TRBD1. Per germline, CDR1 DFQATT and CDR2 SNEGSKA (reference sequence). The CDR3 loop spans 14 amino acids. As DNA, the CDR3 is TGCAGTGCTCCCTCCAGGGGGCGCATAGATACGCAATATTTT. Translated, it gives CSAPSRGRIDTQYF.

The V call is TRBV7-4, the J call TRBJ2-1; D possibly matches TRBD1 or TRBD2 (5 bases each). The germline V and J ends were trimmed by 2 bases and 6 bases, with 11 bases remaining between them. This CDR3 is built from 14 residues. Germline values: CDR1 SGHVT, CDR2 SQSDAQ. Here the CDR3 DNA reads TGTGCCAGCAGCTTACGGGGCAGAACCAATGAGCAGTTCTTC. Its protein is CASSLRGRTNEQFF.

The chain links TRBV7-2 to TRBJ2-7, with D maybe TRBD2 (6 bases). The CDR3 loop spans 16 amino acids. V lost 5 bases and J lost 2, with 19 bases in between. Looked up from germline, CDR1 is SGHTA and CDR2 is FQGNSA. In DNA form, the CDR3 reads TGTGCCAGCAGCGTTGAATACCGGGGAGGTCCCTACGAGCAGTACTTC. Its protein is CASSVEYRGGPYEQYF.